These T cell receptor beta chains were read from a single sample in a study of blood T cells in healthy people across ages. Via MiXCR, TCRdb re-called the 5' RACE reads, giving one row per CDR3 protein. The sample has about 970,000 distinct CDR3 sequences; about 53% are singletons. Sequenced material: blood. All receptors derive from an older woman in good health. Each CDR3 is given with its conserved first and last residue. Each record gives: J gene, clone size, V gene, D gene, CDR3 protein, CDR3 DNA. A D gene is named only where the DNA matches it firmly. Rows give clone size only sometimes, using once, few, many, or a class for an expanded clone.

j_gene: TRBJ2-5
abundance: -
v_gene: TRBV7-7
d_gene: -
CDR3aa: CASSSTGTGETQYF
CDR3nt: TGTGCCAGCAGCTCCACTGGGACCGGCGAGACCCAGTACTTC

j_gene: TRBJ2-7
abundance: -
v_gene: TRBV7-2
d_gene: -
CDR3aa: CASSPGGGGYYEQYF
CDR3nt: TGTGCCAGCAGCCCAGGGGGGGGCGGATACTACGAGCAGTACTTC

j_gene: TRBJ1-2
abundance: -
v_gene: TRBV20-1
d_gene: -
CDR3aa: CSARDVLFYGYTF
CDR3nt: TGCAGTGCTAGAGATGTCCTTTTCTATGGCTACACCTTC

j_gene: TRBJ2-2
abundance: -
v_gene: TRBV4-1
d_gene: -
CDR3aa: CASSRPGELFF
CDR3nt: TGCGCCAGCAGCCGGCCCGGGGAGCTGTTTTTT

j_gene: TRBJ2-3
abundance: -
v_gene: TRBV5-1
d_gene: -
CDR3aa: CASSLVLSEVDTQYF
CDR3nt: TGCGCCAGCAGCTTGGTCCTCTCGGAGGTAGATACGCAGTATTTT

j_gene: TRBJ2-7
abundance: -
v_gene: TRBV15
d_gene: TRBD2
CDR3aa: CATTPAGGSYEQYF
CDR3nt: TGTGCCACCACCCCAGCGGGAGGCTCCTACGAGCAGTACTTC

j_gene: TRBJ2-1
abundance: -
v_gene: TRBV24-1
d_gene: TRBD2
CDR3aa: CATSDSSGPSYNEQFF
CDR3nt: TGTGCCACCAGTGATTCTAGCGGGCCGTCCTACAATGAGCAGTTCTTC

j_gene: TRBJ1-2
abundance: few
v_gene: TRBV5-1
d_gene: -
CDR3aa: CASSFGTSYGYTF
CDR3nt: TGCGCCAGCAGCTTTGGGACATCCTATGGCTACACCTTC

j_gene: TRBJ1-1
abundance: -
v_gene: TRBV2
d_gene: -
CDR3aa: CASSGFRATTEAFF
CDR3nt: TGTGCCAGCAGTGGTTTCAGGGCGACCACTGAAGCTTTCTTT

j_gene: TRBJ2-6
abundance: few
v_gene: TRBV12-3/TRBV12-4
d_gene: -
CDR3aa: CASSLGAAGANVLTF
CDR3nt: TGTGCCAGCAGTTTAGGAGCAGCTGGGGCCAACGTCCTGACTTTC

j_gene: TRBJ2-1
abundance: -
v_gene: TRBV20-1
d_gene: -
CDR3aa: CSAHLVGGGSYNEQFF
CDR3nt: TGCAGTGCTCACCTCGTGGGTGGGGGCTCCTACAATGAGCAGTTCTTC

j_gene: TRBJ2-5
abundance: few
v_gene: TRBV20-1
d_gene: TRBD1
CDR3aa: CSALRQGIQETQYF
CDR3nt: TGCAGTGCTCTACGACAGGGCATACAAGAGACCCAGTACTTC

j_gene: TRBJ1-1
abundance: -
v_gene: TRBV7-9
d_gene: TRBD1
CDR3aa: CASSPQGVTEAFF
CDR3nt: TGTGCCAGCAGCCCACAGGGGGTCACTGAAGCTTTCTTT

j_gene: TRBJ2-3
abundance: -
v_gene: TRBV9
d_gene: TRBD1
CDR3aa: CASSVDRGQDTQYF
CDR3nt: TGTGCCAGCAGCGTAGACAGGGGGCAAGATACGCAGTATTTT

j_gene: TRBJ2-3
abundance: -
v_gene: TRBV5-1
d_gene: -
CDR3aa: CASSVPRDFSTDTQYF
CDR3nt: TGCGCCAGCAGCGTTCCGAGGGACTTTAGCACAGATACGCAGTATTTT

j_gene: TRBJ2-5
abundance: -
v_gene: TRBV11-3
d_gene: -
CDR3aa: CASSLGGSVRVQETQYF
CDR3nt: TGTGCCAGCAGCTTAGGAGGTAGCGTGAGGGTCCAAGAGACCCAGTACTTC

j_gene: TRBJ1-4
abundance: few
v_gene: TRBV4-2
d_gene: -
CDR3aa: CASSKTKSQVGGEKLFF
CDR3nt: TGTGCCAGCAGCAAAACTAAATCACAGGTCGGCGGAGAAAAACTGTTTTTT

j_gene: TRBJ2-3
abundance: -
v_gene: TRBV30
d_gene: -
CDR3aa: CAWNRELGADTQYF
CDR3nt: TGTGCCTGGAATCGGGAACTAGGGGCGGATACGCAGTATTTT

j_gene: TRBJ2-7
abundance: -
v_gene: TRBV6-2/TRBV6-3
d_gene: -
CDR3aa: CASSYHRVYEQYF
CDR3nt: TGTGCCAGCAGTTATCACAGGGTCTACGAGCAGTACTTC

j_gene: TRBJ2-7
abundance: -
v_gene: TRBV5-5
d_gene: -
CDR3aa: CASSLERGLYYEQYF
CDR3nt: TGTGCCAGCAGCTTGGAGAGGGGCCTCTACTACGAGCAGTACTTC

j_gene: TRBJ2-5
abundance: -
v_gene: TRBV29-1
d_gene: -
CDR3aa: CSTRTYETQYF
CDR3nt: TGCAGCACAAGGACATATGAGACCCAGTACTTC

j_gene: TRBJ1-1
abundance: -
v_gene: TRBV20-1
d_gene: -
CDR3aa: CSASASEAFF
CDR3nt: TGCAGTGCGAGCGCGTCTGAAGCTTTCTTT

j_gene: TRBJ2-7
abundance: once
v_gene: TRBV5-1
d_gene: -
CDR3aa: CASSLRGFGSPYSYEQYF
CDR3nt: TGCGCCAGCAGCTTGAGGGGGTTCGGGAGCCCTTACTCCTACGAGCAGTACTTC

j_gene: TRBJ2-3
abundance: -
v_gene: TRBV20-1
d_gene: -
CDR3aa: CSVTSPRGPDTQYF
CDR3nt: TGCAGTGTCACTTCCCCGCGGGGCCCGGATACGCAGTATTTT

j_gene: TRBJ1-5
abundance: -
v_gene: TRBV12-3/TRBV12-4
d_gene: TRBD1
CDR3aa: CASSPAGGTVRRQPQHF
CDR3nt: TGTGCCAGCAGTCCTGCAGGGGGGACTGTTCGTCGTCAGCCCCAGCATTTT

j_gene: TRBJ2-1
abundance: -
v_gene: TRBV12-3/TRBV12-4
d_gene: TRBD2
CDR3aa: CASATSGSRNEQFF
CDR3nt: TGTGCCAGCGCAACTAGCGGGAGTAGGAATGAGCAGTTCTTC

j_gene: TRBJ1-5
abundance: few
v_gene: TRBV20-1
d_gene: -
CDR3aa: CSALGPSGQPQHF
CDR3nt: TGCAGTGCTCTCGGGCCCTCGGGGCAGCCCCAGCATTTT

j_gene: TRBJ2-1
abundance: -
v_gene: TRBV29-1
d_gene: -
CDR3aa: CSVDWALEQFF
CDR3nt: TGCAGCGTTGATTGGGCTTTGGAGCAGTTCTTC

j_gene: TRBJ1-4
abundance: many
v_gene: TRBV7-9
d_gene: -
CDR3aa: CASSRQATNEKLFF
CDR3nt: TGTGCCAGCAGCCGACAAGCAACTAATGAAAAACTGTTTTTT

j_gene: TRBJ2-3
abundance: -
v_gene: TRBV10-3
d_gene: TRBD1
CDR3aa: CAIRPGTGDKPDTQYF
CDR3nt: TGTGCCATCAGGCCCGGGACAGGGGACAAACCGGATACGCAGTATTTT

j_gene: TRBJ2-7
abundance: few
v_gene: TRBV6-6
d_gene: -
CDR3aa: CASSRGDSYEQYF
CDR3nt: TGTGCCAGCAGTAGGGGGGATTCTTACGAGCAGTACTTC

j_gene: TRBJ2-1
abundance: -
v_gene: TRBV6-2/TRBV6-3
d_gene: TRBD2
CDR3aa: CASNPLAGSYNEQFF
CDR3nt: TGTGCCAGCAATCCTCTAGCGGGATCCTACAATGAGCAGTTCTTC

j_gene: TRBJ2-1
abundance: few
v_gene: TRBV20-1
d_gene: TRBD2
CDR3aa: CSAIRGVDEQFF
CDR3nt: TGCAGTGCCATCCGGGGGGTTGATGAGCAGTTCTTC

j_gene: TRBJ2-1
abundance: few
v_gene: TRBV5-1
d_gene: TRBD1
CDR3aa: CASGTGQYNEQFF
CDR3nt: TGCGCCAGCGGGACAGGTCAATACAATGAGCAGTTCTTC

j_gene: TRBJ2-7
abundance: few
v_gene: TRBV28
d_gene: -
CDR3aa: CASSALRVAGSVQYF
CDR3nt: TGTGCCAGCAGCGCCCTGCGGGTGGCCGGGAGTGTGCAGTACTTC

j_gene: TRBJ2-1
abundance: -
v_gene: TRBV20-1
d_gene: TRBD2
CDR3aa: CSAVGLAGVGGETQFF
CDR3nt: TGCAGTGCAGTGGGACTAGCGGGAGTAGGTGGAGAGACCCAGTTCTTC

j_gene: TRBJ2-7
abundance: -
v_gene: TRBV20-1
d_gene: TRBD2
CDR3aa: CSAERSGRGDEQYF
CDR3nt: TGCAGTGCCGAACGGAGCGGGAGAGGTGATGAGCAGTACTTC

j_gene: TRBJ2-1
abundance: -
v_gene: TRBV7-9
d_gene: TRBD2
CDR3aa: CASSPTTGGLAGIEQFF
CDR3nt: TGTGCCAGCAGCCCCACCACAGGGGGACTAGCGGGAATTGAGCAGTTCTTC

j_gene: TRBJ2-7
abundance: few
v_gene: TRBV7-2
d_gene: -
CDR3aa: CASSLAPGLHSYEQYF
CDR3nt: TGTGCCAGCAGCTTAGCGCCGGGACTCCACTCCTACGAGCAGTACTTC

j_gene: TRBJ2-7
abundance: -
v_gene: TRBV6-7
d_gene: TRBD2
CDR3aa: CASSYWGTGGRSYEQYF
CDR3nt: TGTGCCAGCAGTTACTGGGGAACGGGAGGTCGATCCTACGAGCAGTACTTC

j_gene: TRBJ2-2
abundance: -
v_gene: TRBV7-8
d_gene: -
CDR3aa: CASSTGGYGELFF
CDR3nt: TGTGCCAGCAGCACCGGGGGCTACGGGGAGCTGTTTTTT

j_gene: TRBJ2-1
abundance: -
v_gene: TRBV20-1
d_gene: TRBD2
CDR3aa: CSARPLAGRYNEQFF
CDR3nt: TGCAGTGCTAGACCATTAGCGGGAAGGTACAATGAGCAGTTCTTC

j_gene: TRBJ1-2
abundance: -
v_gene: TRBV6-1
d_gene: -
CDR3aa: CASSVVRGGYTF
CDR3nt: TGTGCCAGCAGCGTGGTTAGGGGAGGCTACACCTTC

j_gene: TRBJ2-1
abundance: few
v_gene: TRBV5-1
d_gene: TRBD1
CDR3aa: CASSQGQGWFNEQFF
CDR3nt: TGCGCCAGCAGCCAGGGACAGGGCTGGTTCAATGAGCAGTTCTTC

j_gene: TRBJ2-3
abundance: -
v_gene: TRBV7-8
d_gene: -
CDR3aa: CASSPRERVTDTQYF
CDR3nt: TGTGCCAGCAGCCCTAGGGAGCGAGTCACAGATACGCAGTATTTT

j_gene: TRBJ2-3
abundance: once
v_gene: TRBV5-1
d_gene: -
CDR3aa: CASGPLRGGTDTQYF
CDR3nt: TGCGCCAGCGGCCCCCTGAGGGGGGGCACAGATACGCAGTATTTT

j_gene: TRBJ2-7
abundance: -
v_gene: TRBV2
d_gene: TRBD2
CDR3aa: CASSSELAGGPYEQYF
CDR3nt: TGTGCCAGCAGTTCTGAACTAGCGGGAGGACCCTACGAGCAGTACTTC

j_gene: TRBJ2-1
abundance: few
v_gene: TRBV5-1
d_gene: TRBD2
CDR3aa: CASSFRPDTYSGNEQFF
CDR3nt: TGCGCCAGCAGCTTTAGACCCGACACCTATAGCGGGAACGAGCAGTTCTTC

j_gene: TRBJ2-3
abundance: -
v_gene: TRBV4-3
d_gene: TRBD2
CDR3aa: CASSQDNGGGRHTDTQYF
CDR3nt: TGCGCCAGCAGCCAAGATAACGGGGGGGGACGGCACACAGATACGCAGTATTTT

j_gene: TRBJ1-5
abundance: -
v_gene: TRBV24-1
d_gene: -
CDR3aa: CATSDGPQGRNQPQHF
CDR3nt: TGTGCCACCAGTGATGGCCCTCAGGGTCGCAATCAGCCCCAGCATTTT

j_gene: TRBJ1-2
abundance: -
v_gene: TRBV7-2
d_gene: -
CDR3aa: CASSLGLPPSYGYTF
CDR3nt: TGTGCCAGCAGCTTAGGACTGCCGCCCTCCTATGGCTACACCTTC

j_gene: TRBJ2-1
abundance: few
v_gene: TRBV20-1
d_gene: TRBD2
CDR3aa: CSAPRTSGNEQFF
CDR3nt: TGCAGTGCCCCCAGGACTAGCGGCAATGAGCAGTTCTTC

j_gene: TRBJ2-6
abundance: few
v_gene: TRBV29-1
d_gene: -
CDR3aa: CGVVMAGVRAGANVLTF
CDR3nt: TGCGGCGTCGTTATGGCCGGGGTACGCGCTGGGGCCAACGTCCTGACTTTC